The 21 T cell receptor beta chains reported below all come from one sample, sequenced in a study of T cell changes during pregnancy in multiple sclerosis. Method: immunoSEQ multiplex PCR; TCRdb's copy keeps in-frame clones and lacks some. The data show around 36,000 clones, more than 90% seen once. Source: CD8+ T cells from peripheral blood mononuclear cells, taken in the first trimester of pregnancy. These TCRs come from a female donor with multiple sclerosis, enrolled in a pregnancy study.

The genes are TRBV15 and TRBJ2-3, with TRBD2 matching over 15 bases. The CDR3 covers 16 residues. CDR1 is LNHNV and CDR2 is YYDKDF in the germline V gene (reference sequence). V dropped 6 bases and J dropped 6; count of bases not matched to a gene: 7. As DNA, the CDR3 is TGTGCCACCAGTTGGACTAGCGGGGGGGCCATGGATACGCAGTATTTT. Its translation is CATSWTSGGAMDTQYF.

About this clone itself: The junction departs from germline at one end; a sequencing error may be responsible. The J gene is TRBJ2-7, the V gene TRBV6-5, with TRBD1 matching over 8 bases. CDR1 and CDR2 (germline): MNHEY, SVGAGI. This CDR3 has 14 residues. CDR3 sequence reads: CASSYGTGSDEQYF. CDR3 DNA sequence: TGTGCCAGCAGTTACGGGACAGGCTCCGACGAGCAGTACTTC.

The CDR3: CASSPGNSNQPQHF. The CDR3 DNA sequence: TGTGCCAGCAGCCCAGGGAATAGCAATCAGCCCCAGCATTTT. The rearrangement links TRBV7-9 to TRBJ1-5; a weak D match, TRBD1 (5 bases). V was pared by 5 bases and J by 0 bases, with 8 bases between. The germline CDR1 and CDR2 sequences are SEHNR and FQNEAQ (reference sequence). This CDR3 is built from 14 residues.

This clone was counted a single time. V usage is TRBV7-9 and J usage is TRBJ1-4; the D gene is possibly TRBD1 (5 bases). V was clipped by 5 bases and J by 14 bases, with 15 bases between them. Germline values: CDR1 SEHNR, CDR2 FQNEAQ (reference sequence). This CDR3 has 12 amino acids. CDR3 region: CASSRTGGALFF. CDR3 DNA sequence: TGTGCCAGCAGCCGTACCGGTGGGGCTCTGTTTTTT.

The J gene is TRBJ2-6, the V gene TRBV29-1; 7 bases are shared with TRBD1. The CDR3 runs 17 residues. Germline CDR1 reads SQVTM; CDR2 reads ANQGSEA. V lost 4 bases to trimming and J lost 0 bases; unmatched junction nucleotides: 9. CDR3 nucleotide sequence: TGCAGCGTTGTGTCACCGGGACAGATCTCTGGGGCCAACGTCCTGACTTTC. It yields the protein CSVVSPGQISGANVLTF.

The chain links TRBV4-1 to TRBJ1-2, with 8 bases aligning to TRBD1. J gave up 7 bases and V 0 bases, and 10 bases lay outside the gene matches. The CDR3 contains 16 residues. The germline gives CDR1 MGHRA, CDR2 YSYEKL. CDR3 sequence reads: CASSQDQQGEGAGYTF. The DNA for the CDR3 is TGCGCCAGCAGCCAAGATCAACAGGGGGAAGGGGCTGGCTACACCTTC.

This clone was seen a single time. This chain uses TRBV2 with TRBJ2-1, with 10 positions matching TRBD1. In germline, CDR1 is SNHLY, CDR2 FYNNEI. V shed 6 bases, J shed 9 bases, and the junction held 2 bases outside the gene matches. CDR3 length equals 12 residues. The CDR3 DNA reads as TGTGCCAGCAGAGGACAGGGGGGTGAGCAGTTCTTC. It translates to CASRGQGGEQFF.

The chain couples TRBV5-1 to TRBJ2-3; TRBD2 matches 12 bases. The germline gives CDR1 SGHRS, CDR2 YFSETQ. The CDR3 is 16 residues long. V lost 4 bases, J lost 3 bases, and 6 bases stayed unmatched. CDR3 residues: CASSGWLAGGTDTQYF. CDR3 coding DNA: TGCGCCAGCAGCGGATGGCTAGCGGGGGGGACAGATACGCAGTATTTT. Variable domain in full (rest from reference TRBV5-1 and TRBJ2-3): KAGVTQTPRYLIKTRGQQVTLSCSPISGHRSVSWYQQTPGQGLQFLFEYFSETQRNKGNFPGRFSGRQFSNSRSEMNVSTLELGDSALYLCASSGWLAGGTDTQYFGPGTRLTVL.

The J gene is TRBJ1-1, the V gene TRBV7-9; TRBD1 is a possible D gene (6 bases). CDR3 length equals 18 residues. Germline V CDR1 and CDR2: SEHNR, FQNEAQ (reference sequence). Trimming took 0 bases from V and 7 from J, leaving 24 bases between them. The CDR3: CASSLAGGGPGAGIEAFF. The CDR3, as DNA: TGTGCCAGCAGCTTAGCCGGGGGGGGGCCGGGGGCCGGCATTGAAGCTTTCTTT. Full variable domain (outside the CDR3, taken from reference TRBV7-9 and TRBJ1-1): DTGVSQNPRHKITKRGQNVTFRCDPISEHNRLYWYRQTLGQGPEFLTYFQNEAQLEKSRLLSDRFSAERPKGSFSTLEIQRTEQGDSAMYLCASSLAGGGPGAGIEAFFGQGTRLTVV.

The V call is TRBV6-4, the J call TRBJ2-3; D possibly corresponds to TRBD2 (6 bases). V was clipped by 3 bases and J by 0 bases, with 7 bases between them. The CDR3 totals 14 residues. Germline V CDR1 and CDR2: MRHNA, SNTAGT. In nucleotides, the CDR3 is TGTGCCAGCAGTGAGGGGACTAGCACAGATACGCAGTATTTT. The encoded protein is CASSEGTSTDTQYF.

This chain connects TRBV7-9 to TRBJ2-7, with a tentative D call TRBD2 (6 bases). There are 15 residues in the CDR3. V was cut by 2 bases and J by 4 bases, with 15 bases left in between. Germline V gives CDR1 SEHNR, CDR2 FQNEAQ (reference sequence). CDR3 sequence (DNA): TGTGCCAGCAGCTTAAGTCCTAGCGATCAATACGAGCAGTACTTC. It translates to CASSLSPSDQYEQYF.

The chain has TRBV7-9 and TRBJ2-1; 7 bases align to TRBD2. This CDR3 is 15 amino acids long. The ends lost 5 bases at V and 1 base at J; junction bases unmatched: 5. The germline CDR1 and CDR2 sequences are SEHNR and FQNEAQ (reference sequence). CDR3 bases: TGTGCCAGCAGCCCCCCAGCGGGATCCTACAATGAGCAGTTCTTC. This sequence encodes CASSPPAGSYNEQFF.

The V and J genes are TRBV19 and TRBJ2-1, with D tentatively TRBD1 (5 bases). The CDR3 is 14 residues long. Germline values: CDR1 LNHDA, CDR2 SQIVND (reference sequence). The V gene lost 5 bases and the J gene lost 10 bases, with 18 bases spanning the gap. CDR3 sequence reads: CASSWGVSMEEQFF. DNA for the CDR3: TGTGCCAGTAGTTGGGGCGTCTCGATGGAGGAGCAGTTCTTC. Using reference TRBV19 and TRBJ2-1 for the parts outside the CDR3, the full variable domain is DGGITQSPKYLFRKEGQNVTLSCEQNLNHDAMYWYRQDPGQGLRLIYYSQIVNDFQKGDIAEGYSVSREKKESFPLTVTSAQKNPTAFYLCASSWGVSMEEQFFGPGTRLTVL.

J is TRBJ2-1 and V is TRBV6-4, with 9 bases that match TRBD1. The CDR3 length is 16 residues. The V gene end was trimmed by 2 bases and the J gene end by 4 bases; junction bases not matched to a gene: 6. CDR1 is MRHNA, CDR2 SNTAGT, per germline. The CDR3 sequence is CASSDIGTGSYNEQFF. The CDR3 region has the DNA TGTGCCAGCAGTGACATTGGGACAGGGTCTTACAATGAGCAGTTCTTC.

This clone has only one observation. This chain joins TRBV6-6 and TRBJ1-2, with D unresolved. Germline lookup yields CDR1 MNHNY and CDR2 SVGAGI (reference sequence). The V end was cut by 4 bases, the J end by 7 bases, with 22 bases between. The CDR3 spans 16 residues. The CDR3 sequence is CASSSPWDDTTSGYTF. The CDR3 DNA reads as TGTGCCAGCAGTTCCCCATGGGATGACACGACTAGTGGCTACACCTTC.

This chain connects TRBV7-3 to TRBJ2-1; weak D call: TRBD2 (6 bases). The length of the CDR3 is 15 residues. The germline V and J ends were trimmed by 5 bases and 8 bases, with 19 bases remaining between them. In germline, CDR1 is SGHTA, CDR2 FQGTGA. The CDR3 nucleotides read TGTGCCAGCAGCCCCACCGGGACTCTCTTAGATGAGCAGTTCTTC. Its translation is CASSPTGTLLDEQFF. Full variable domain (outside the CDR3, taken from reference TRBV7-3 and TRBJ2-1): GAGVSQTPSNKVTEKGKYVELRCDPISGHTALYWYRQSLGQGPEFLIYFQGTGAADDSGLPNDRFFAVRPEGSVSTLKIQRTERGDSAVYLCASSPTGTLLDEQFFGPGTRLTVL.

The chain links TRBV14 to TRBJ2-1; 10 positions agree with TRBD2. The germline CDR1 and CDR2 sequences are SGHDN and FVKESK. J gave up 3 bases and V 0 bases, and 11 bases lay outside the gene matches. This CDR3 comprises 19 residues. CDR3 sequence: CASSQDFPSGGGVYNEQFF. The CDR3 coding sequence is TGTGCCAGCAGCCAAGATTTCCCTAGCGGGGGTGGAGTCTACAATGAGCAGTTCTTC.

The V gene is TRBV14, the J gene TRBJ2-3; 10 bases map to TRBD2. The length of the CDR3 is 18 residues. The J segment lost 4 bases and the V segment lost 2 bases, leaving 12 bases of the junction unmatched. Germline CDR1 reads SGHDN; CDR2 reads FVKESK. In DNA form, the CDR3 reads TGTGCCAGCAGCCAATCGGAACGAGCGGGGGGGCGGTCAGATACGCAGTATTTT. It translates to CASSQSERAGGRSDTQYF.

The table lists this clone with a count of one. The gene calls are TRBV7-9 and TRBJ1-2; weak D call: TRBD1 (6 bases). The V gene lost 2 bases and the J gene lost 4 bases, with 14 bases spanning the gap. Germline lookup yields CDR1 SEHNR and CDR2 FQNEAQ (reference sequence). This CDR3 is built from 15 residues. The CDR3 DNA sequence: TGTGCCAGCAGCTTAAGAAAGGACAGTCCCTATGGCTACACCTTC. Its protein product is CASSLRKDSPYGYTF. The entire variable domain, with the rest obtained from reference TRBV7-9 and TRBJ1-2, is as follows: DTGVSQNPRHKITKRGQNVTFRCDPISEHNRLYWYRQTLGQGPEFLTYFQNEAQLEKSRLLSDRFSAERPKGSFSTLEIQRTEQGDSAMYLCASSLRKDSPYGYTFGSGTRLTVV.

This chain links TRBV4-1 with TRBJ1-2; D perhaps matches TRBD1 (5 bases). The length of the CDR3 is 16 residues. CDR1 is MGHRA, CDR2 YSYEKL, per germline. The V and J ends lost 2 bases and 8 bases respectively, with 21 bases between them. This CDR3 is CASSQPTPPGGEGYTF. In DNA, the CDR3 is TGCGCCAGCAGCCAACCAACCCCCCCGGGGGGAGAGGGCTACACCTTC.

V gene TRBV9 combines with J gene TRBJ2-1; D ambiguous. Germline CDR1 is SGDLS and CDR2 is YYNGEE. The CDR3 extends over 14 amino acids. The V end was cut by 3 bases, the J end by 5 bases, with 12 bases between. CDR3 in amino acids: CASSARSSHNEQFF. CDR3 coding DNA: TGTGCCAGCAGCGCCCGGTCCTCTCACAATGAGCAGTTCTTC.